This T cell receptor beta chain was recorded in a study of blood T cell repertoires in COVID-19 (dated by TCRdb to the early 2020s). Regarding the complete study: Samples from collaborators originated in the United States, Italy and Spain and spanned both the acute and convalescent phases of COVID-19. A de-identified subject ID, COVID-19 status, age in years and sex were almost always included in the sample metadata. The material from the prospective study consisted of cDNA or gDNA derived from T cells, B-cell-depleted T cells, or PBMCs. HLA class I and class II types, where available, came from metadata supplied by the sample provider rather than from assay-based typing. The dataset comprised deeply sampled blood TCRbeta repertoires from subjects exposed to, actively infected with, or recovered from COVID-19. The repertoires were made available in a free public database intended to serve as a resource for research on the immune response to SARS-CoV-2. The samples were drawn from the first 160 participants of the ongoing ImmuneRACE study and from 1,254 subjects provided by 6 global collaborators.

Beyond this particular receptor, the publication reports: How much clinical and demographic metadata was included differed by source and by participant, and the metadata was provided uncurated.

Each collaborating institution followed its own protocols to collect whole blood in K2EDTA tubes. Collaborator samples were shipped for TCRbeta analysis as frozen whole blood, isolated PBMCs, or DNA extracted from either sample type. The immunoSEQ Assay, a bias-controlled multiplex PCR, was used to amplify TCRbeta CDR3 regions from genomic DNA. Turning to the authors' computational methods: The number of nucleated cells in each sample was estimated by amplification of reference gene primers within the assay. To quantify the absolute abundance of each unique TCRbeta CDR3 rearrangement, sequence reads were collapsed and filtered. For each sample, productive Simpson clonality was calculated by taking the square root of Simpson's diversity index across productive rearrangements. Not all clones reach the TCRdb copy of this immuneACCESS table, which keeps in-frame sequences only. Checked studies attribute under half of the gap to unresolved V genes and leave the rest unexplained. V and J calls and clone size follow that table, whereas D and trimming were derived from the DNA. The sample table holds 200,000 to 250,000 clones, of which around nine tenths were seen once. Jointly, the top ten make up about 5% of the sample.

As concerns this clone: Its binding antigen is unknown. No much larger clone is present one base from it, and per-base qualities are unavailable.

CDR1 MNHEY and CDR2 SVGAGI are derived from the germline V gene. Trimming accounts for 6 bases at V and 3 bases at J, while the number of junction bases matched to no gene is 7. Reading from cysteine to phenylalanine, the CDR3 counts 14 amino acids. Only CDR3 DNA is held: 42 bases, read in frame from base 1. The chain joins TRBV6-5 to TRBJ1-1, with 7 middle bases fitting TRBD1. The material sequenced was peripheral blood. The sequence was collected from a woman in her 40s with acute or convalescent COVID-19. The nucleotides are TGTGCCAGCAGGTGGGACAGCGAGTACACTGAAGCTTTCTTT. The translation is CASRWDSEYTEAFF.